The clone carrying this T cell receptor beta chain was seen many times. What it binds is unknown. There are 14 residues in the CDR3. Germline V gene sequence: CDR1 MDHEN, CDR2 SYDVKM. With V trimmed by 5 bases and J by 6 bases, 7 bases remained unmatched. Authors of the study amplified TCR beta CDR3 regions from RNA transcripts. The primer set for the first-round RT-PCR of the TCR CDR3 was HTBI. MiXCR, applied by TCRdb to the multiplex PCR reads, yields one record per CDR3 protein. The table includes more than 500,000 distinct CDR3 sequences, approximately 15% detected once. Clinical symptoms, serum thyroxine and TRAb, thyroid ultrasound and orbital computed tomography together formed the diagnostic basis. The sample originates from a study of T cells in Graves' hyperthyroidism and ophthalmopathy. As for the study in general: Any treatment followed the collection of peripheral blood at initial diagnosis. Study-wide findings and caveats: Ophthalmopathy and stable hyperthyroidism were separated by a 13 V-J model. With a median lead of approximately 6 months before onset, the model predicted ophthalmopathy.

The V and J genes are TRBV28 and TRBJ1-1, with 9 bases matching TRBD1. This sequence originates from a woman aged 40 to 49 with Graves' ophthalmopathy. The sequenced material came from blood. DNA of the CDR3: TGTGCCAGCAGTAGTGGGGACAGGGTCTCTGAAGCTTTCTTT. This sequence encodes CASSSGDRVSEAFF. Full variable domain (outside the CDR3, taken from reference TRBV28 and TRBJ1-1): DVKVTQSSRYLVKRTGEKVFLECVQDMDHENMFWYRQDPGLGLRLIYFSYDVKMKEKGDIPEGYSVSREKKERFSLILESASTNQTSMYLCASSSGDRVSEAFFGQGTRLTVV.